One and the same sample provided the 16 T cell receptor beta chains below, sequenced in a study of PD-L1 blockade in urothelial cancer. The time point here: pretreatment peripheral blood. Produced via immunoSEQ multiplex PCR; TCRdb's table is partial and in-frame only. The data show 45,000 to 65,000 clones, 85% seen once. This sample comprised PBMCs, obtained around atezolizumab (anti-PD-L1) treatment. These receptors were collected from a man aged 70-80 years with urothelial cancer.

The CDR3 here is CASSPVSGYFYSNQPQHF. As DNA, the CDR3 is TGTGCCAGCAGCCCCGTGTCGGGGTACTTTTATAGCAATCAGCCCCAGCATTTT. The V and J genes are TRBV7-3 and TRBJ1-5; D ambiguous. The CDR3 spans 18 residues. Deletions cut 5 bases from V and 0 bases from J, with 20 bases between. In germline, CDR1 is SGHTA, CDR2 FQGTGA.

This clone was detected once. The rearrangement links TRBV4-1 to TRBJ1-1; possible D gene TRBD1, 6 bases. There are 15 residues in the CDR3. Deletions cut 1 base from V and 1 base from J, with 10 bases between. Germline lookup yields CDR1 MGHRA and CDR2 YSYEKL. CDR3 DNA: TGCGCCAGCAGCCAAGGGCGGGGGGCGAACACTGAAGCTTTCTTT. This translates into CASSQGRGANTEAFF.

The chain uses TRBV5-1 and TRBJ2-7, with D unclear. Trimming took 0 bases from V and 6 from J, leaving 13 bases between them. CDR1 and CDR2 from the germline V gene are SGHRS and YFSETQ. This CDR3 has 14 residues. CDR3 nucleotide sequence: TGCGCCAGCAGCTTGGGGTCCTCAAAGAGCGAGCAGTACTTC. It specifies CASSLGSSKSEQYF. Complete variable domain (other parts from reference TRBV5-1 and TRBJ2-7): KAGVTQTPRYLIKTRGQQVTLSCSPISGHRSVSWYQQTPGQGLQFLFEYFSETQRNKGNFPGRFSGRQFSNSRSEMNVSTLELGDSALYLCASSLGSSKSEQYFGPGTRLTVT.

The chain employs TRBV5-1 and TRBJ1-2; 7 bases fit TRBD1. This CDR3 region has 17 residues. Germline CDR1 SGHRS, CDR2 YFSETQ. Trimming cost V 0 bases and J 4 bases; bases outside gene matches: 12. For the CDR3, the DNA is TGCGCCAGCAGCTTGGAAACAGGGGCCTACATTACCTATGGCTACACCTTC. This sequence encodes CASSLETGAYITYGYTF.

In DNA form, the CDR3 reads TGCGCCAGCAGGAACCTTGGGCCCACCACCGGGGAGCTGTTTTTT. It is translated as CASRNLGPTTGELFF. This chain joins TRBV4-1 and TRBJ2-2, with D unclear. V was clipped by 6 bases and J by 4 bases, with 15 bases between them. The V gene's germline CDR1 is MGHRA and CDR2 YSYEKL. The CDR3 consists of 15 residues.

V gene TRBV5-6 combines with J gene TRBJ2-3; 14 bases agree with TRBD2. CDR1 SGHDT and CDR2 YYEEEE come from the germline V gene. V was clipped by 0 bases and J by 14 bases; unmatched bases: 11. The length of the CDR3 is 16 residues. The CDR3 spells CASSLEGTSGSRYAYF. In DNA form, the CDR3 reads TGTGCCAGCAGCTTGGAGGGGACTAGCGGGAGCAGATACGCGTATTTT. The complete variable domain, with remaining parts taken from reference TRBV5-6 and TRBJ2-3, reads DAGVTQSPTHLIKTRGQQVTLRCSPKSGHDTVSWYQQALGQGPQFIFQYYEEEERQRGNFPDRFSGHQFPNYSSELNVNALLLGDSALYLCASSLEGTSGSRYAYFGPGTRLTVL.

This chain uses TRBV18 with TRBJ2-5; no firm D call. Germline V gene lookup returns CDR1 KGHSH and CDR2 LQKENI. CDR3 length: 12 residues. V lost 3 bases and J 4 bases, leaving 6 bases between the germline ends. The DNA of the CDR3 is TGTGCCAGCTCACCGACGGGAGAGACCCAGTACTTC. It is translated as CASSPTGETQYF.

A single count supports this clone. The chain combines TRBV7-3 with TRBJ2-3; D may be TRBD2 (6 bases). Germline lookup yields CDR1 SGHTA and CDR2 FQGTGA. Trimming removed 8 bases from V and 14 bases from J, with 29 bases in between. The CDR3 consists of 15 residues. The CDR3 sequence: CASGPGGPGHRYAYF. CDR3 nucleotide sequence: TGTGCCAGCGGCCCCGGAGGGCCGGGGCACAGATACGCGTATTTT.

This clone showed up just a few times. This sample also contains other DNA sequences that code for the same CDR3. V usage is TRBV5-1 and J usage is TRBJ2-3; the match to TRBD2 covers 15 bases. With V trimmed by 4 bases and J by 3 bases, 3 bases remained unmatched. Germline-derived CDR1 and CDR2 are SGHRS and YFSETQ. This CDR3 is built from 16 residues. The CDR3 reads CASSPGLAGGTDTQYF. In DNA form, the CDR3 reads TGCGCCAGCAGCCCCGGACTAGCGGGAGGGACAGATACGCAGTATTTT.

The gene calls are TRBV6-6 and TRBJ1-3; D is unclear. Germline assignment: CDR1 MNHNY and CDR2 SVGAGI (reference sequence). The V end lost 0 bases, the J end lost 7 bases, and 7 bases lay between the germline ends. The CDR3 consists of 13 residues. CDR3 in DNA: TGTGCCAGCAGTTACTCGGGGAGGAACACCATATATTTT. Translated: CASSYSGRNTIYF.

The V gene is TRBV28, the J gene TRBJ1-2; D possibly corresponds to TRBD1 (5 bases). Trimming took off 5 bases at V and 0 bases at J, with 13 bases between the two ends. This CDR3 spans 15 amino acids. Germline CDR1 reads MDHEN; CDR2 reads SYDVKM. As DNA, the CDR3 is TGTGCCAGCAGTCTCCCGGGGGGGGCTAACTATGGCTACACCTTC. This translates into CASSLPGGANYGYTF.

This chain connects TRBV7-9 to TRBJ1-4, with D unresolved. The CDR3 has 15 residues. Germline V gene data show CDR1 as SEHNR and CDR2 as FQNEAQ (reference sequence). V was clipped by 5 bases and J by 8 bases, with 18 bases between them. DNA of the CDR3: TGTGCCAGCAGCCTCCCAGGCCACCGAGGGGAAAAACTGTTTTTT. Residues: CASSLPGHRGEKLFF. Supplemented by reference TRBV7-9 and TRBJ1-4, the full variable domain reads DTGVSQNPRHKITKRGQNVTFRCDPISEHNRLYWYRQTLGQGPEFLTYFQNEAQLEKSRLLSDRFSAERPKGSFSTLEIQRTEQGDSAMYLCASSLPGHRGEKLFFGSGTQLSVL.

Notes on this clone: Mismatch with germline at one junction end may stem from a read error. The V and J genes are TRBV5-1 and TRBJ1-3; 7 nucleotides agree with TRBD1. This CDR3 spans 14 amino acids. Per the germline V gene, CDR1 is SGHRS and CDR2 is YFSETQ. CDR3 DNA: TGCGCCAGCAGCCCCGGGACAGAGGGAAAGACCATATATTTT. Translated: CASSPGTEGKTIYF.

This chain links TRBV7-8 with TRBJ1-5, with a tentative D call TRBD1 (5 bases). The germline V gene encodes CDR1 SGHVS and CDR2 FQNEAQ. Trimming took off 4 bases at V and 0 bases at J, with 10 bases between the two ends. This CDR3 region has 15 residues. The CDR3 region has the DNA TGTGCCAGCAGCTCATCAGGGATTAGCAATCAGCCCCAGCATTTT. Translation gives CASSSSGISNQPQHF.

The rearrangement joins TRBV5-1 to TRBJ1-1, with 12 positions matching TRBD1. CDR3 length equals 15 residues. The J segment lost 3 bases and the V segment lost 4 bases, leaving 4 bases of the junction unmatched. Germline lookup yields CDR1 SGHRS and CDR2 YFSETQ. CDR3 bases: TGCGCCAGCAGCCCGGGACAGGGGGCGTACACTGAAGCTTTCTTT. This translates into CASSPGQGAYTEAFF.

The CDR3 bases are TGCGCCAGCAGTCATGAGGGAGTGGGGGACAGATACGCGTATTTT. As protein: CASSHEGVGDRYAYF. The rearrangement links TRBV23-1 to TRBJ2-3, with 7 nucleotides matching TRBD1. TRBV23-1 is marked as an open reading frame, function uncertain. J gave up 14 bases and V 3 bases, and 17 bases lay outside the gene matches. This CDR3 contains 15 residues.